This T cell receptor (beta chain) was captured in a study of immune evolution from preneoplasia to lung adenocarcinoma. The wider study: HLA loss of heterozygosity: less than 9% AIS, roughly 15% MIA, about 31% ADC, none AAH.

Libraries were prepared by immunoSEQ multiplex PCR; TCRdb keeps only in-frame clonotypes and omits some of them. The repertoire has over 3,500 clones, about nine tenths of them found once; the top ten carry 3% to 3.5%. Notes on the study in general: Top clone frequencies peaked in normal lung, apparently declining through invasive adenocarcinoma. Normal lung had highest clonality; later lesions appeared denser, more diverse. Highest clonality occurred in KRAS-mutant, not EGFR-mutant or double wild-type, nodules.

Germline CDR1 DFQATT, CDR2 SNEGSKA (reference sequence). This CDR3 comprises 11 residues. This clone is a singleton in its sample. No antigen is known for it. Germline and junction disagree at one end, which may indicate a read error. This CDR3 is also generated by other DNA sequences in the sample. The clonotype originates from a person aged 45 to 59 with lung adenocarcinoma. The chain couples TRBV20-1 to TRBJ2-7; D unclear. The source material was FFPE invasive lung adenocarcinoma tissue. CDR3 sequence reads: CSARPGVEQYF. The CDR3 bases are TGCAGTGCTAGACCTGGGGTCGAGCAATACTTC.